Each of the 28 T cell receptor beta chains below was sequenced from the same sample in a study of molecular identifiers for immune sequencing clone quantification. MiXCR was run by TCRdb on the PCR reads, yielding one entry per CDR3 protein. The sample contains about 500,000 distinct CDR3 sequences, around 21% of which appear only once. The source material was naive CD8+ T cells from blood, with Jurkat cell RNA spiked in. Specified subset: FACS-sorted CD8+CD4-CCR7+CD45RA+ naive T cells. These receptors were obtained from a human donor in good health. Some libraries in this study had Jurkat cell RNA spiked in.

This clonotype was seen many times. V usage is TRBV2 and J usage is TRBJ2-3; no clear D. The CDR3 totals 18 residues. Germline CDR1 and CDR2: SNHLY and FYNNEI. V lost 1 base and J lost 6, with 23 bases in between. In DNA, the CDR3 is TGTGCCAGCAGTGAAGTGGGTGAGGTGGCCGTCCAGCCGGATACGCAGTATTTT. This encodes CASSEVGEVAVQPDTQYF.

The chain uses TRBV11-3 and TRBJ2-2; tentatively, D is TRBD1 (5 bases). In germline, CDR1 is SGHNT, CDR2 YENEEA. There are 13 residues in the CDR3. V lost 3 bases and J 3 bases, leaving 5 bases between the germline ends. The CDR3 nucleotides read TGTGCCAGCAGCTTCAGGGACACCGGGGAGCTGTTTTTT. Translating it yields CASSFRDTGELFF.

This clonotype was counted at least ten times. This chain uses TRBV28 with TRBJ2-7; perhaps TRBD1 as D (5 bases). CDR3 length equals 13 residues. CDR1 and CDR2 from the germline V gene are MDHEN and SYDVKM. The ends were cut back, 6 bases at V and 2 bases at J, with 11 bases in the middle. The CDR3: CASSPVGPYEQYF. CDR3 bases: TGTGCCAGCAGCCCCGTGGGGCCCTACGAGCAGTACTTC.

This clonotype was counted a few times. V is TRBV5-6 and J is TRBJ2-1; TRBD2 agrees at 10 bases. The CDR3 is made up of 17 amino acids. The germline V gene encodes CDR1 SGHDT and CDR2 YYEEEE. V was clipped by 3 bases and J by 0 bases; unmatched bases: 6. As DNA, the CDR3 is TGTGCCAGCAGCTCCGGGACTAGCGTTTCCTCCTACAATGAGCAGTTCTTC. This codes for CASSSGTSVSSYNEQFF.

This clonotype was seen a few times. The chain recombines TRBV7-9 with TRBJ2-3; TRBD2 agrees at 12 bases. V was clipped by 5 bases and J by 6 bases; unmatched bases: 6. Germline CDR1 is SEHNR and CDR2 is FQNEAQ (reference sequence). This CDR3 is 15 amino acids long. The CDR3, as DNA: TGTGCCAGCAGCGTGACTAGCGGGAGCCTGGATACGCAGTATTTT. This encodes CASSVTSGSLDTQYF.

CDR3 region: CASSIPPGNTEAFF. CDR3 nucleotide sequence: TGTGCCAGTAGTATACCCCCGGGGAACACTGAAGCTTTCTTT. This chain joins TRBV19 and TRBJ1-1; no clear D. Germline V gene lookup returns CDR1 LNHDA and CDR2 SQIVND (reference sequence). The CDR3 has 14 amino acids. The germline V and J ends were trimmed by 2 bases and 1 base, with 8 bases remaining between them.

This clonotype was recorded many times. V gene TRBV4-3 combines with J gene TRBJ2-6, with 8 bases fitting TRBD1. This CDR3 region has 18 residues. The trim removed 0 bases at V and 4 bases at J, leaving 8 bases unmatched. The germline CDR1 and CDR2 sequences are LGHNA and YSLEER. CDR3 region: CASSQDLDRGTGANVLTF. In DNA, the CDR3 is TGCGCCAGCAGCCAAGATTTAGACAGGGGTACGGGGGCCAACGTCCTGACTTTC.

The V gene is TRBV15, the J gene TRBJ1-2; D is undetermined. This CDR3 is built from 14 residues. Germline V gene lookup returns CDR1 LNHNV and CDR2 YYDKDF (reference sequence). V lost 0 bases to trimming and J lost 2 bases, with 7 bases between them. The CDR3 loop is CATSRDRGNYGYTF. CDR3 nucleotide sequence: TGTGCCACCAGCAGAGATAGAGGGAACTATGGCTACACCTTC. The full variable domain, in which reference TRBV15 and TRBJ1-2 provide the parts outside the CDR3, is DAMVIQNPRYQVTQFGKPVTLSCSQTLNHNVMYWYQQKSSQAPKLLFHYYDKDFNNEADTPDNFQSRRPNTSFCFLDIRSPGLGDTAMYLCATSRDRGNYGYTFGSGTRLTVV.

This clonotype was found many times. The chain has TRBV6-1 and TRBJ2-4, with 8 bases fitting TRBD2. The germline V gene has CDR1 MNHNS and CDR2 SASEGT. V gave up 0 bases and J gave up 0 bases; unmatched junction bases: 4. The CDR3 length is 17 residues. CDR3 bases: TGTGCCAGCAGTGAAGCGCGGGGGGACCTAGCCAAAAACATTCAGTACTTC. Translation gives CASSEARGDLAKNIQYF.

This clonotype was observed at least ten times. The chain employs TRBV19 and TRBJ2-2, with D perhaps TRBD1 (5 bases). Looked up from germline, CDR1 is LNHDA and CDR2 is SQIVND (reference sequence). The CDR3 totals 12 residues. V was clipped by 8 bases and J by 4 bases, with 8 bases between them. The CDR3 protein is CASCRGTGELFF. For the CDR3, the DNA is TGTGCCAGTTGTAGGGGCACCGGGGAGCTGTTTTTT.

This clonotype was counted at least ten times. The V call is TRBV20-1, the J call TRBJ2-7; D remains ambiguous. Trimming removed 3 bases from V and 0 bases from J, with 3 bases in between. Germline CDR1 reads DFQATT; CDR2 reads SNEGSKA (reference sequence). The CDR3 runs 11 residues. Here the CDR3 DNA reads TGCAGTGCTAGGGTCTCCTACGAGCAGTACTTC. It yields the protein CSARVSYEQYF.

The chain uses TRBV19 and TRBJ2-7, with 9 bases identical to TRBD2. This CDR3 is 14 amino acids long. The germline gives CDR1 LNHDA, CDR2 SQIVND (reference sequence). V gave up 1 base and J gave up 3 bases; unmatched junction bases: 1. The CDR3 DNA sequence: TGTGCCAGTAGTATAGGCGGGAGGGACTACGAGCAGTACTTC. It is translated as CASSIGGRDYEQYF.

There are a few counts of this clonotype. The CDR3 DNA reads TGTGCCAGCGCGCTAGCGGGGCAGGACGAGCAGTACTTC. Its translation: CASALAGQDEQYF. The chain employs TRBV6-2 or TRBV6-3 and TRBJ2-7, with 9 nucleotides matching TRBD2. With V trimmed by 8 bases and J by 5 bases, 7 bases remained unmatched. This CDR3 is built from 13 residues. CDR1 and CDR2 (germline): MNHEY, SVGEGT.

This clonotype has a handful of counts. The rearrangement uses TRBV9 and TRBJ2-1, with TRBD2 identical over 7 bases. Germline loops: CDR1 SGDLS, CDR2 YYNGEE. The junction had 12 bases not matched to a gene; V was cut back by 0 bases and J by 6 bases. This CDR3 is built from 17 residues. In DNA form, the CDR3 reads TGTGCCAGCAGCGTAGGGGCGGGTCGCGGGGGATTCAATGAGCAGTTCTTC. The encoded protein is CASSVGAGRGGFNEQFF.

This clonotype was recorded at least ten times. V is TRBV5-6 and J is TRBJ1-2; 8 bases are shared with TRBD1. V dropped 0 bases and J dropped 2; count of bases not matched to a gene: 0. In germline, CDR1 is SGHDT, CDR2 YYEEEE. The CDR3 totals 14 residues. DNA of the CDR3: TGTGCCAGCAGCTTGGGACAGGGGAACTATGGCTACACCTTC. Protein sequence: CASSLGQGNYGYTF. Together with reference TRBV5-6 and TRBJ1-2, the CDR3 gives the full variable domain: DAGVTQSPTHLIKTRGQQVTLRCSPKSGHDTVSWYQQALGQGPQFIFQYYEEEERQRGNFPDRFSGHQFPNYSSELNVNALLLGDSALYLCASSLGQGNYGYTFGSGTRLTVV.

In this sample, this clonotype turned up a few times. The chain is built from TRBV7-6 and TRBJ2-7; 14 bases align to TRBD2. Germline V gene data show CDR1 as SGHVS and CDR2 as FNYEAQ. V gave up 5 bases and J gave up 0 bases; unmatched junction bases: 3. CDR3 length: 16 residues. The CDR3 reads CASSAGTSGSSYEQYF. The CDR3 nucleotides are TGTGCCAGCAGCGCCGGGACTAGCGGGAGCTCCTACGAGCAGTACTTC.

This clonotype was counted many times. The CDR3 DNA reads TGTGCCAGCAGTTTAATAGGTCTAGCGGAAGAGACCCAGTACTTC. Its translation: CASSLIGLAEETQYF. The chain uses TRBV28 and TRBJ2-5, with TRBD2 matching over 7 bases. CDR1 is MDHEN and CDR2 is SYDVKM in the germline V gene. Trimming took 2 bases from V and 3 from J; bases not matched to a gene: 6. This CDR3 contains 15 residues.

The V and J genes are TRBV6-5 and TRBJ2-1, with 10 bases aligning to TRBD2. Germline CDR1 MNHEY, CDR2 SVGAGI. The J segment lost 7 bases and the V segment lost 5 bases, leaving 8 bases of the junction unmatched. The CDR3 consists of 15 residues. The CDR3: CASSPAGGVVNEQFF. In DNA, the CDR3 is TGTGCCAGCAGTCCAGCGGGGGGGGTTGTGAATGAGCAGTTCTTC.

The table lists this clonotype with many counts. The gene calls are TRBV7-9 and TRBJ1-5; maybe TRBD1 (5 bases). This CDR3 contains 13 residues. Germline lookup yields CDR1 SEHNR and CDR2 FQNEAQ (reference sequence). With 8 bases removed from V and 3 bases from J, the gap between germline ends came to 11 bases. The CDR3 bases are TGTGCCAGCGGAGACAGCCTCAATCAGCCCCAGCATTTT. Its translation is CASGDSLNQPQHF.

V is TRBV16 and J is TRBJ2-7; TRBD1 agrees at 10 bases. This CDR3 has 15 amino acids. V lost 1 base, J lost 6 bases, and 6 bases stayed unmatched. Per germline, CDR1 KGHSY and CDR2 FQNENV. The CDR3 is CASSQWDRGLREQYF. In DNA, the CDR3 is TGTGCCAGCAGCCAATGGGACAGGGGCCTCCGCGAGCAGTACTTC.

The chain links TRBV27 to TRBJ1-5; possibly TRBD1 for D (6 bases). Trimming shortened V by 0 bases and J by 4 bases, and 13 bases separated the two germline ends. The CDR3 length is 16 residues. Germline CDR1 and CDR2: MNHEY and SMNVEV (reference sequence). The CDR3 bases are TGTGCCAGCAGTTTATCGGGGGGCCCCCAAAATCAGCCCCAGCATTTT. It specifies CASSLSGGPQNQPQHF.

This clonotype showed up many times. This sequence joins TRBV5-6 and TRBJ2-3; D may be TRBD2 (6 bases). Trimming stripped 4 bases from V and 4 bases from J, with 22 bases between. The CDR3 runs 17 residues. Germline V gives CDR1 SGHDT, CDR2 YYEEEE. The CDR3 loop reads CASSLEGGFPNPDTQYF. The CDR3, as DNA: TGTGCCAGCAGCCTTGAAGGAGGGTTCCCTAACCCAGATACGCAGTATTTT.

Turning to this clonotype: This may be a read error, as it is one base from a much larger clone. The CDR3 DNA reads as TGTGGCAGCAGTGCCCCTGACAGGCCCAGCTATGGCTACACCTTC. Amino acid sequence: CGSSAPDRPSYGYTF. The gene calls are TRBV12-3 or TRBV12-4 and TRBJ1-2; D possibly corresponds to TRBD1 (6 bases). The CDR3 is 15 residues long.

This clonotype occurred many times. The chain recombines TRBV4-1 with TRBJ2-3; D uncertain. The CDR3 is 17 residues long. The germline V and J ends were trimmed by 0 bases and 0 bases, with 13 bases remaining between them. Germline CDR1 reads MGHRA; CDR2 reads YSYEKL. This chain's CDR3 is CASSQDPATLSTDTQYF. CDR3 DNA: TGCGCCAGCAGCCAAGATCCTGCGACACTAAGCACAGATACGCAGTATTTT.

In this sample, this clonotype turned up a few times. V usage is TRBV2 and J usage is TRBJ1-5, with a tentative D call TRBD1 (5 bases). Trimming cost V 3 bases and J 6 bases, with 15 bases left between them. The CDR3 loop spans 15 amino acids. CDR1 is SNHLY, CDR2 FYNNEI, per germline. The CDR3 DNA sequence: TGTGCCAGCAGTGAGGGGGGGGTCGGCGGTCAGCCCCAGCATTTT. Translating gives CASSEGGVGGQPQHF. Full variable domain (remainder filled in from reference TRBV2 and TRBJ1-5): EPEVTQTPSHQVTQMGQEVILRCVPISNHLYFYWYRQILGQKVEFLVSFYNNEISEKSEIFDDQFSVERPDGSNFTLKIRSTKLEDSAMYFCASSEGGVGGQPQHFGDGTRLSIL.

Turning to this clonotype: Since a much larger clone is just one base distant, this may be a read error. The rearrangement uses TRBV5-1 and TRBJ1-1, with a weak D call TRBD1 (5 bases). CDR3 length equals 15 residues. Germline V lookup: CDR1 SGHRS, CDR2 YFSETQ. The CDR3 DNA reads as TGCGCCAGCAGCTTGGCCGGGACTTCATATGTTGAAGCTTCCTTT. Translation: CASSLAGTSYVEASF.

As DNA, the CDR3 is TGTGCCACCAGTGAGGGGACAGGGGGGTTTAGCACAGATACGCAGTATTTT. Amino acids: CATSEGTGGFSTDTQYF. This chain links TRBV24-1 with TRBJ2-3; TRBD1 matches 11 bases. The CDR3 sequence is 17 residues long. Germline-derived CDR1 and CDR2 are KGHDR and SFDVKD. Trimming at V came to 4 bases and at J to 0 bases, leaving 5 bases not matched to a gene.

The chain combines TRBV9 with TRBJ1-2; unclear D gene. Trimming took 4 bases from V and 5 from J, leaving 15 bases between them. Germline lookup yields CDR1 SGDLS and CDR2 YYNGEE. The CDR3 runs to 14 residues. The CDR3 sequence: CASSPDGEWYGYTF. The CDR3 coding sequence is TGTGCCAGCAGCCCCGACGGGGAGTGGTATGGCTACACCTTC. The whole variable domain, filled in from reference TRBV9 and TRBJ1-2, reads DSGVTQTPKHLITATGQRVTLRCSPRSGDLSVYWYQQSLDQGLQFLIQYYNGEERAKGNILERFSAQQFPDLHSELNLSSLELGDSALYFCASSPDGEWYGYTFGSGTRLTVV.